This T cell receptor beta chain came from a study of CD8 T cells in ankylosing spondylitis (dated 2017 in TCRdb). About the investigation overall: T cell receptor beta repertoires were profiled in healthy donors and ankylosing spondylitis patients so that disease-linked TCR variants could be found. The whole study cohort included 85 to 120 healthy donors and about two dozen ankylosing spondylitis patients. Peripheral blood samples were taken, and synovial fluid was additionally collected from ankylosing spondylitis patients. The paper as a whole reports these results and caveats: A CD8+ phenotype was shown by the disease-linked clones, which were found at relatively low frequencies in peripheral blood. A TCR beta motif made up of fewer than 10 highly homologous amino acid variants appeared to be characteristic of blood from ankylosing spondylitis patients. According to the report, matched synovial fluid samples from ankylosing spondylitis patients were significantly enriched for the disease-linked clones. Some motif variants were previously reported in synovial fluid and blood of reactive arthritis patients, suggesting common disease-initiation mechanisms.

Points on this clonotype: Its antigen remains unidentified. The input lacks base qualities; no much larger clone sits a single base away.

Sequencing was carried out with an Illumina HiSeq 2500. Quantitative 5'-RACE with molecular barcodes was used to prepare TCR beta libraries. The paper's processing steps were these. A new computational method based on a probabilistic model of VDJ rearrangement was used to identify disease-linked TCR variants. TCRdb handled the public reads itself, with Q25 trimming in fastp and clone calling in MiXCR, and kept productive beta chains. Here each entry gathers all rows of one CDR3 protein and keeps the most common genes and DNA. V and J calls and clone size were set by TCRdb, not the authors. This sample gives approximately 250,000 distinct CDR3 sequences in total; more than 20% of them show up just once. The ten top clones hold 0.61% of the sample. The receptor was isolated from a male donor with ankylosing spondylitis or in good health (not recorded which). The specimen was blood, either unsorted or a sorted T cell fraction (not recorded which).

The CDR3 in this case is CSAPGSPHVGETQYF. Here is the DNA: TGCAGTGCGCCCGGGTCTCCTCACGTAGGGGAGACCCAGTACTTC. The receptor chain draws on TRBV20-1 and TRBJ2-5; the D gene is not confidently resolved. CDR1 and CDR2, per the germline V gene (reference sequence), are DFQATT and SNEGSKA. The V end loses 6 bases and the J end loses 5 bases, and a stretch of 22 bases separates them. From the cysteine up to the phenylalanine, the CDR3 has a length of 15 residues. Only the CDR3 DNA stays, 45 bases, in frame from base 1.